The 9 T cell receptor beta chains below come from one sample, sequenced in a study of identical twins. TCRdb fed the 5' RACE reads into MiXCR, producing one record per CDR3 protein. The data show around 230,000 distinct CDR3 sequences, approximately 9% seen once. The sample comprised memory (CD45RO+) T cells sorted from blood. These receptors were collected from a woman in her late teens or twenties in good health.

The chain uses TRBV7-2 and TRBJ2-1, with 12 bases lining up with TRBD2. Germline CDR1 is SGHTA and CDR2 is FQGNSA. The CDR3 covers 15 residues. Trimming cost V 0 bases and J 7 bases; bases outside gene matches: 1. DNA of the CDR3: TGTGCCAGCAGCTTAGCGGGGACTAGCGGGAATGAGCAGTTCTTC. Its protein is CASSLAGTSGNEQFF.

This clonotype was picked up a small number of times. The gene calls are TRBV20-1 and TRBJ1-4; D is unresolved. V was trimmed by 3 bases and J by 0 bases, leaving 5 bases between them. CDR1 and CDR2 from the germline V gene are DFQATT and SNEGSKA (reference sequence). This CDR3 is built from 13 residues. The CDR3 DNA follows: TGCAGTGCTAGCGGGACAACTAATGAAAAACTGTTTTTT. Its protein product is CSASGTTNEKLFF.

This clonotype was seen ten or more times. The chain has TRBV29-1 and TRBJ1-1; D ambiguous. The CDR3 extends over 10 amino acids. Trimming pared 7 bases from V and 0 bases from J, leaving 3 bases between. Germline-derived CDR1 and CDR2 are SQVTM and ANQGSEA. CDR3 loop: CSGLNTEAFF. The CDR3 DNA sequence: TGCAGCGGACTGAACACTGAAGCTTTCTTT.

In its sample, this clonotype was seen a few times. V and J are TRBV10-2 and TRBJ2-2; D perhaps matches TRBD1 (6 bases). Looked up from germline, CDR1 is WSHSY and CDR2 is SAAADI. The CDR3 is 16 amino acids. The V end lost 4 bases, the J end lost 6 bases, and 18 bases lay between the germline ends. The DNA for the CDR3 is TGCGCCAGCAGTGTTCGGCAGGGGAGTGTCGCCGGGGAGCTGTTTTTT. It codes for CASSVRQGSVAGELFF.

The V and J genes are TRBV7-2 and TRBJ2-7; perhaps D is TRBD1 or TRBD2 (5 bases each). Germline V gene lookup returns CDR1 SGHTA and CDR2 FQGNSA. The V end lost 3 bases, the J end lost 7 bases, and 10 bases lay between the germline ends. The CDR3 has 12 amino acids. CDR3 sequence: CASSLGRREQYF. CDR3 coding DNA: TGTGCCAGCAGCTTGGGACGACGGGAGCAGTACTTC.

This clonotype was seen a handful of times. Here the CDR3 DNA reads TGTGCCAGCAGCTTAGGGACAGGGGGCATGAAGACCCAGTACTTC. It specifies CASSLGTGGMKTQYF. This sequence joins TRBV7-2 and TRBJ2-5; 11 nucleotides match TRBD1. This CDR3 has 15 amino acids. The germline V gene encodes CDR1 SGHTA and CDR2 FQGNSA. Germline trimming cut 1 base from V and 6 bases from J; bases unmatched to any gene: 4.

This clonotype has only a few counts. The chain uses TRBV10-3 and TRBJ1-2; 8 positions agree with TRBD1. Germline V gene data show CDR1 as ENHRY and CDR2 as SYGVKD. This CDR3 comprises 14 residues. J gave up 5 bases and V 4 bases, and 6 bases lay outside the gene matches. The CDR3 loop is CAISGTGREYGYTF. CDR3 coding DNA: TGTGCCATCAGTGGGACAGGGCGGGAATATGGCTACACCTTC.

This clonotype was recorded at least ten times. The chain uses TRBV24-1 and TRBJ2-3, with 7 bases aligning to TRBD2. Germline CDR1 KGHDR, CDR2 SFDVKD. This CDR3 comprises 17 residues. V dropped 4 bases and J dropped 2; count of bases not matched to a gene: 11. Here the CDR3 DNA reads TGTGCCACCAGTGAGGGCCCCTCTAGCGGATACACAGATACGCAGTATTTT. It is translated as CATSEGPSSGYTDTQYF.

This clonotype was detected a few times. The J gene is TRBJ2-3, the V gene TRBV20-1; D perhaps matches TRBD2 (6 bases). CDR1 and CDR2 from the germline V gene are DFQATT and SNEGSKA (reference sequence). Trimming stripped 5 bases from V and 3 bases from J, with 15 bases between. This CDR3 has 14 amino acids. CDR3 residues: CSAPVPGSTDTQYF. In DNA, the CDR3 is TGCAGTGCTCCGGTACCCGGGAGTACAGATACGCAGTATTTT.